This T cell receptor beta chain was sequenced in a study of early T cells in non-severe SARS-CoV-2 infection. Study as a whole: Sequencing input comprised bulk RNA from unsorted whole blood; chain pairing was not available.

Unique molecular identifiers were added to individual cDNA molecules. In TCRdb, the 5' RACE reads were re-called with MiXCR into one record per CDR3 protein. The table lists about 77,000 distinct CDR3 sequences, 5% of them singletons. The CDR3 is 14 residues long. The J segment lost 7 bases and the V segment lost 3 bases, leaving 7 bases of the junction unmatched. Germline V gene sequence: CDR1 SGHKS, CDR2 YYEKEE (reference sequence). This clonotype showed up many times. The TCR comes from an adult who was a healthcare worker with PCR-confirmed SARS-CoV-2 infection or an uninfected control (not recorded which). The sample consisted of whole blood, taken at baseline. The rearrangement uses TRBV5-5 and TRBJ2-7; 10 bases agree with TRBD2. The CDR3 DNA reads TGTGCCAGCAGCTCAGCGGGAGGGCCACGTGAGCAGTACTTC. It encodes CASSSAGGPREQYF.